The rows below give T cell receptor beta chains drawn from one sample of a study of early stage breast cancer tumors. TCRdb keeps only in-frame clones here, not all; method: immunoSEQ multiplex PCR. There are some 47,000 clones in the sample; about 83% occur only once, and around 1.5% lies in the top ten. The sequenced sample was blood. These receptors came from a person aged 45 to 59 with breast cancer. CDR3s include the opening cysteine and the closing phenylalanine or tryptophan. Each record gives: V gene, clone size, J gene, D gene, CDR3 DNA, CDR3 protein. A D gene is named only where the DNA matches it firmly. For some rows the clone size is stated as once, few or many, or as a class when expanded; others skip it.

>TRBV5-4|.|TRBJ2-5|.
TGTGCCAGCAGCCCATTCACTCATGGGGCAGAGACCCAGTACTTC
CASSPFTHGAETQYF
>TRBV5-4|few|TRBJ1-2|.
TGTGCCAGCAGCCCGGAGGGGTCGCGGGTTGGGCCCGGGATTGGCTACACCTTC
CASSPEGSRVGPGIGYTF
>TRBV11-2|.|TRBJ1-2|.
TGTGCCAGCAGCTCACCAGGGTGGGTGCTTGGCTACACCTTC
CASSSPGWVLGYTF
>TRBV6-4|.|TRBJ2-1|.
TGTGCCAGCAGTGTCGCGTCTTCGCCAGGGAATGAGCAGTTCTTC
CASSVASSPGNEQFF
>TRBV11-3|.|TRBJ2-3|.
TGTGCCAGCAGCTGGGGTAGTGGCACAGATACGCAGTATTTT
CASSWGSGTDTQYF
>TRBV7-9|.|TRBJ2-7|.
TGTGCCAGCAGCTTATGGGGGCAGGACGAGCAGTACTTC
CASSLWGQDEQYF
>TRBV19|.|TRBJ2-2|.
TGTGCCAGTAGTAACAGTGCGGGGCGATACACCGGGGAGCTGTTTTTT
CASSNSAGRYTGELFF
>TRBV7-9|.|TRBJ1-2|.
TGTGCCAGCAGCTTAAGCACGGTTGGGGGCTACACCTTC
CASSLSTVGGYTF
>TRBV6-5|.|TRBJ2-5|TRBD2
TGTGCCAGCAGTTACAGTCTAGCGGGAGTAGGAGAGACCCAGTACTTC
CASSYSLAGVGETQYF
>TRBV30|.|TRBJ1-6|.
TGTGCCTGGAGTCCGTTGGGGGATAATTCACCCCTCCACTTT
CAWSPLGDNSPLHF
>TRBV27|once|TRBJ2-1|.
TGTGCCAGCAGTCCCTCAGTTGCGGTCGACAATGAGCAGTTCTTC
CASSPSVAVDNEQFF
>TRBV28|.|TRBJ2-7|.
TGTGCCAGCGGAGGCGGGATCGGATACGAGCAGTACTTC
CASGGGIGYEQYF
>TRBV6-4|.|TRBJ2-7|TRBD2
TGTGCCAGCAGTATGCTAGCGGGCCCCTACGAGCAGTACTTC
CASSMLAGPYEQYF
>TRBV18|.|TRBJ1-1|TRBD1
TGTGCCAGCTCACCACCCCAGGGGGGGAAAGCTTTCTTT
CASSPPQGGKAFF
>TRBV28|.|TRBJ2-7|TRBD1
TGTGCCAGCAGTCCCTTTGGGACAGGAGGCTACGAGCAGTACTTC
CASSPFGTGGYEQYF
>TRBV20-1|.|TRBJ2-3|.
TGCAGTGCCCCCTGGGTGGATACGCAGTATTTT
CSAPWVDTQYF
>TRBV4-3|once|TRBJ2-7|TRBD2
TGCGCCAGCAGCCAACGACTAGCGGGGTCGTACGAGCAGTACTTC
CASSQRLAGSYEQYF
>TRBV7-9|few|TRBJ1-3|.
TGTGCCAGCAGCCTCGGGACATTTGGAAACACCATATATTTT
CASSLGTFGNTIYF
>TRBV4-3|.|TRBJ2-7|.
TGCGCCAGCAGCCAAGATACCTCAGTTTGGTACGAGCAGTACTTC
CASSQDTSVWYEQYF
>TRBV4-3|.|TRBJ2-3|TRBD2
TGCGCCAGCAGCCATGGTAGCGGGGGCACAGATACGCAGTATTTT
CASSHGSGGTDTQYF
>TRBV5-1|few|TRBJ2-1|TRBD2
TGCGCCAGCAGGCAGGGACTAGCGGGAGCTAATGAGCAGTTCTTC
CASRQGLAGANEQFF
>TRBV7-9|.|TRBJ2-7|TRBD1
TGTGCCAGCACCCCCCAGGGGGTTCCTTCCTACGAGCAGTACTTC
CASTPQGVPSYEQYF
>TRBV5-1|.|TRBJ1-2|TRBD1
TGCGCCAGCAGCTCCGGGACAGGACATGGCTACACCTTC
CASSSGTGHGYTF
>TRBV19|.|TRBJ1-3|.
TGTGCCAGTAGTATCTCCCAGGGTTCTGGAAACACCATATATTTT
CASSISQGSGNTIYF
>TRBV6-5|.|TRBJ1-5|.
TGTGCCAGCAGTTACGGGGCTTCAAGCAATCAGCCCCAGCATTTT
CASSYGASSNQPQHF
>TRBV20-1|few|TRBJ1-2|.
TGCAGTTTAGGGAGCTCCTATGGCTACACCTTC
CSLGSSYGYTF
>TRBV7-3|.|TRBJ1-2|TRBD1
TGTGCCAGCAGCTACCCGGGACAGGGGAGCGATGGCTACACCTTC
CASSYPGQGSDGYTF
>TRBV9|.|TRBJ1-2|.
TGTGCCAGCAGCGTAGACACCGGGACGTCCTATGGCTACACCTTC
CASSVDTGTSYGYTF
>TRBV19|.|TRBJ1-5|.
TGTGCCAGTAATGGGGGGCGATTGCAGCCCCAGCATTTT
CASNGGRLQPQHF
>TRBV7-7|.|TRBJ2-2|.
TGTGCTAGCAGCTTCGTACCGGAACGGGAGCTGTTTTTT
CASSFVPERELFF
>TRBV11-3|.|TRBJ2-3|.
TGTGCCAGCAGCTTTGGGGGGGGCATGACAGATACGCAGTATTTT
CASSFGGGMTDTQYF
>TRBV5-1|once|TRBJ2-5|TRBD2
TGCGCCAGCAGCGGGACTACTAGCAACGTCGAGACCCAGTACTTC
CASSGTTSNVETQYF
>TRBV18|.|TRBJ1-6|TRBD1
TGTGCCAGCTCACCTTCTCAGACAGGGAATAATTCACCCCTCCACTTT
CASSPSQTGNNSPLHF
>TRBV5-1|.|TRBJ1-2|.
TGCGCCAGCAGCCTGAGGGCTGATAACTATGGCTACACCTTC
CASSLRADNYGYTF
>TRBV4-3|.|TRBJ1-5|.
TGCGCCAGCAGCCAAGATTTGGGGCAGCCCCAGCATTTT
CASSQDLGQPQHF
>TRBV29-1|.|TRBJ2-1|TRBD2
TGCAGCGCCATACTAGCGGGAGTCTACAATGAGCAGTTCTTC
CSAILAGVYNEQFF